Presented here are 5 T cell receptor beta chains from one specimen sequenced in a study of T cell repertoires in cytomegalovirus infection (dated by TCRdb to about 2019). TCRdb names Illumina HiSeq 1500 as the instrument used. The public reads were quality trimmed at Q25 with fastp and then assembled into clones with MiXCR by TCRdb, keeping productive beta chains. Rows are combined by CDR3 protein, so each entry shows the most common genes and DNA. Across this sample there are approximately 290,000 distinct CDR3 sequences, with 20% to 30% seen only once. Of the sample, approximately 14% is held by the ten largest clones. What was sequenced was PBMCs. These receptors were taken from a human donor in good health (CMV status not recorded). Some clones in this sample may be carry-over from other donors' samples.

This clonotype was counted many times. The rearrangement joins TRBV5-5 to TRBJ1-1; D is unclear. The germline gives CDR1 SGHKS, CDR2 YYEKEE (reference sequence). The CDR3 extends over 14 amino acids. V gave up 0 bases and J gave up 5 bases, with 11 bases separating them. The DNA of the CDR3 is TGTGCCAGCAGCTTGGGTGTCGGAAGAACTGAAGCTTTCTTT. Protein sequence: CASSLGVGRTEAFF.

V usage is TRBV5-1 and J usage is TRBJ2-7, with 8 positions matching TRBD1. Germline-derived CDR1 and CDR2 are SGHRS and YFSETQ. The CDR3 contains 16 residues. Trimming removed 3 bases from V and 0 bases from J; junction bases left unmatched: 8. CDR3 DNA: TGCGCCAGCAGCTACGGGACAGGTGACCCCTCCTACGAGCAGTACTTC. It is translated as CASSYGTGDPSYEQYF. The full variable domain, in which reference TRBV5-1 and TRBJ2-7 provide the parts outside the CDR3, is KAGVTQTPRYLIKTRGQQVTLSCSPISGHRSVSWYQQTPGQGLQFLFEYFSETQRNKGNFPGRFSGRQFSNSRSEMNVSTLELGDSALYLCASSYGTGDPSYEQYFGPGTRLTVT.

The table lists this clonotype with many counts. The chain couples TRBV6-5 to TRBJ2-5, with TRBD2 as a possible D gene (6 bases). This CDR3 region has 15 residues. CDR1 and CDR2 (germline): MNHEY, SVGAGI. V was pared by 0 bases and J by 2 bases, with 10 bases between. CDR3 in DNA: TGTGCCAGCAGTTACTCGGGACTCGCGCAAGAGACCCAGTACTTC. Amino acid sequence: CASSYSGLAQETQYF.

The chain employs TRBV15 and TRBJ2-7, with 12 bases that match TRBD1. The CDR3 covers 17 residues. CDR1 LNHNV and CDR2 YYDKDF come from the germline V gene (reference sequence). V gave up 3 bases and J gave up 4 bases; unmatched junction bases: 10. CDR3 protein: CATSRGQGAKGRYEQYF. The CDR3 region has the DNA TGTGCCACCAGCAGGGGACAGGGGGCAAAAGGGCGATACGAGCAGTACTTC.

The genes are TRBV29-1 and TRBJ2-1; 8 positions agree with TRBD1. V was clipped by 4 bases and J by 7 bases; unmatched bases: 15. Germline V CDR1 and CDR2: SQVTM, ANQGSEA. The CDR3 runs 16 residues. The DNA of the CDR3 is TGCAGCGTTGGGTTAGCATGGACAGGGCTGGGGAATGAGCAGTTCTTC. This translates into CSVGLAWTGLGNEQFF.